These 17 T cell receptor beta chains share one sample of origin, sequenced in a study of CD8+ T cells in alopecia areata. As the sequencing template, cDNA was produced by extracting RNA and reverse transcribing it. Profiled with immunoSEQ multiplex PCR; TCRdb holds only in-frame clones, not every one. Of some 200,000 clones in the sample, 58% were seen once. Treatment meaning: oral pan-JAK inhibitor, 5-10 mg twice daily. The sample consisted of CD4+ T cells sorted from blood, taken at week 24, from a patient treated with tofacitinib. Source of these receptors: a human donor with alopecia areata.

This CDR3 reads CATSRDLPGQGGSGANVLTF. The CDR3 DNA reads as TGTGCCACCAGCAGAGATCTTCCGGGACAGGGTGGCTCTGGGGCCAACGTCCTGACTTTC. The J gene is TRBJ2-6, the V gene TRBV15; 9 bases match TRBD1. V shed 0 bases, J shed 0 bases, and the junction held 9 bases outside the gene matches. CDR1 and CDR2 (germline): LNHNV, YYDKDF (reference sequence). The CDR3 runs to 20 residues.

The chain employs TRBV6-5 and TRBJ2-5, with 9 bases that match TRBD1. CDR1 is MNHEY and CDR2 is SVGAGI in the germline V gene. The CDR3 length is 15 residues. J lost 5 bases, V lost 5 bases, and 9 bases had no gene match. In nucleotides, the CDR3 is TGTGCCAGCAGTATAGGGGACAGGGTGAAGGAGACCCAGTACTTC. Amino acid sequence: CASSIGDRVKETQYF.

The chain joins TRBV2 to TRBJ1-2; D may be TRBD1 (6 bases). Germline CDR1 SNHLY, CDR2 FYNNEI. The germline V and J ends were trimmed by 6 bases and 0 bases, with 11 bases remaining between them. This CDR3 is built from 14 residues. The CDR3, as DNA: TGTGCCAGCAGGGCAGGGGAAGCTAACTATGGCTACACCTTC. Its protein is CASRAGEANYGYTF.

This clone was found many times. CDR3 loop: CASSLDRGTSGSNEQFF. In DNA, the CDR3 is TGTGCCAGCAGCTTAGATCGGGGGACTAGCGGGAGCAATGAGCAGTTCTTC. The rearrangement uses TRBV11-3 and TRBJ2-1, with 14 bases that match TRBD2. The CDR3 spans 17 residues. CDR1 SGHNT and CDR2 YENEEA come from the germline V gene. V shed 0 bases, J shed 6 bases, and the junction held 4 bases outside the gene matches.

This chain links TRBV15 with TRBJ2-7, with 8 bases identical to TRBD1. CDR3 length equals 14 residues. V was pared by 0 bases and J by 8 bases, with 6 bases of the junction left unmatched. Germline V gene lookup returns CDR1 LNHNV and CDR2 YYDKDF (reference sequence). CDR3 nucleotide sequence: TGTGCCACCAGCAGAGATACGGGACAGGTCCAGCAGTACTTC. Amino acid sequence: CATSRDTGQVQQYF.

This chain joins TRBV27 and TRBJ2-5; TRBD2 agrees at 12 bases. The CDR3 has 16 residues. Germline-derived CDR1 and CDR2 are MNHEY and SMNVEV (reference sequence). V was clipped by 5 bases and J by 2 bases; unmatched bases: 6. CDR3 DNA: TGTGCCAGCAGTCATGCTAGCGGGAGGGGGCAAGAGACCCAGTACTTC. This codes for CASSHASGRGQETQYF.

The chain is built from TRBV7-3 and TRBJ2-5; 10 positions agree with TRBD2. The CDR3 is made up of 15 amino acids. V was pared by 5 bases and J by 2 bases, with 5 bases of the junction left unmatched. CDR1 is SGHTA and CDR2 is FQGTGA in the germline V gene. CDR3 sequence reads: CASSPAGGRQETQYF. CDR3 coding DNA: TGTGCCAGCAGCCCAGCGGGAGGGCGACAAGAGACCCAGTACTTC.

This clone was counted a few times. The chain uses TRBV7-6 and TRBJ2-1; unclear D gene. Germline assignment: CDR1 SGHVS and CDR2 FNYEAQ. The germline V and J ends were trimmed by 5 bases and 5 bases, with 13 bases remaining between them. The CDR3 runs 14 residues. The CDR3 DNA sequence: TGTGCCAGCAGCGAATCCGGGCCCAACAATGAGCAGTTCTTC. Translated: CASSESGPNNEQFF.

The chain employs TRBV7-2 and TRBJ1-4; 8 bases agree with TRBD1. The germline gives CDR1 SGHTA, CDR2 FQGNSA. There are 17 residues in the CDR3. The V segment lost 5 bases and the J segment 4 bases; nucleotides outside the gene matches: 12. CDR3 loop: CASSRTGSPLGNEKLFF. In nucleotides, the CDR3 is TGTGCCAGCAGCAGGACAGGGTCCCCCCTTGGTAATGAAAAACTGTTTTTT. Filled out from reference TRBV7-2 and TRBJ1-4, the complete variable domain reads GAGVSQSPSNKVTEKGKDVELRCDPISGHTALYWYRQSLGQGLEFLIYFQGNSAPDKSGLPSDRFSAERTGGSVSTLTIQRTQQEDSAVYLCASSRTGSPLGNEKLFFGSGTQLSVL.

The V gene is TRBV6-6, the J gene TRBJ2-1; 11 bases match TRBD2. V lost 4 bases, J lost 4 bases, and 3 bases stayed unmatched. The CDR3 is 15 residues long. Per germline, CDR1 MNHNY and CDR2 SVGAGI (reference sequence). In nucleotides, the CDR3 is TGTGCCAGCAGTTTAGCGGGGGGGCCATACAATGAGCAGTTCTTC. It yields the protein CASSLAGGPYNEQFF.

The V gene is TRBV6-5, the J gene TRBJ2-5, with D unclear. Per germline, CDR1 MNHEY and CDR2 SVGAGI. V was pared by 2 bases and J by 5 bases, with 9 bases between. The CDR3 spans 13 residues. CDR3 amino acids: CASSYTLGETQYF. DNA for the CDR3: TGTGCCAGCAGTTACACCCTTGGGGAGACCCAGTACTTC.

In this sample, this clone turned up a few times. The CDR3 DNA sequence: TGTGCCTGGAGTCGGGGGATCTACGAGCAGTACTTC. Its protein is CAWSRGIYEQYF. The chain couples TRBV30 to TRBJ2-7; tentatively, D is TRBD2 (6 bases). Trimming removed 2 bases at V and 3 bases at J, with 8 bases between. This CDR3 has 12 amino acids. Germline CDR1 GTSNPN, CDR2 SVGIG (reference sequence).

The chain recombines TRBV27 with TRBJ2-7; D is uncertain. This CDR3 contains 14 residues. V lost 3 bases, J lost 1 base, and 10 bases lay in between. Per the germline V gene, CDR1 is MNHEY and CDR2 is SMNVEV (reference sequence). In DNA, the CDR3 is TGTGCCAGCAGTTTTGAGGACGGTTCCTACGAGCAGTACTTC. Amino acids: CASSFEDGSYEQYF.

The chain is built from TRBV6-1 and TRBJ2-4, with 7 bases aligning to TRBD2. Germline V gives CDR1 MNHNS, CDR2 SASEGT. The CDR3 sequence is 16 residues long. Losses at the gene ends were 6 bases for V and 0 bases for J; bases not matched to a gene: 8. CDR3: CASSELANLAKNIQYF. In nucleotides, the CDR3 is TGTGCCAGCAGCGAACTAGCGAACCTAGCCAAAAACATTCAGTACTTC.

The V call is TRBV29-1, the J call TRBJ2-2; D is unresolved. Between the trimmed V and J ends, which lost 4 bases and 1 base, there was a span of 7 bases. The CDR3 sequence is 13 residues long. The germline V gene has CDR1 SQVTM and CDR2 ANQGSEA. CDR3 protein: CSVALWNTGELFF. The CDR3 DNA sequence: TGCAGCGTTGCTCTTTGGAACACCGGGGAGCTGTTTTTT.

The genes are TRBV30 and TRBJ1-2; D gene ambiguous. Germline values: CDR1 GTSNPN, CDR2 SVGIG (reference sequence). Trimming took off 0 bases at V and 5 bases at J, with 13 bases between the two ends. The CDR3 is 14 amino acids. The CDR3 DNA reads as TGTGCCTGGAGTGTACCCGGGGTACGGTATGGCTACACCTTC. It encodes CAWSVPGVRYGYTF.

This clone was seen ten or more times. This chain links TRBV7-8 with TRBJ2-4; TRBD1 matches at 8 bases. J lost 6 bases, V lost 4 bases, and 2 bases had no gene match. CDR1 and CDR2 from the germline V gene are SGHVS and FQNEAQ. The CDR3 has 13 residues. CDR3 sequence reads: CASSWTGINIQYF. CDR3 bases: TGTGCCAGCAGCTGGACAGGGATAAACATTCAGTACTTC. Variable domain in full (rest from reference TRBV7-8 and TRBJ2-4): GAGVSQSPRYKVAKRGQDVALRCDPISGHVSLFWYQQALGQGPEFLTYFQNEAQLDKSGLPSDRFFAERPEGSVSTLKIQRTQQEDSAVYLCASSWTGINIQYFGAGTRLSVL.